The following is a T cell receptor (beta chain) sequence with its context. Germline V lookup: CDR1 SEHNR, CDR2 FQNEAQ (reference sequence). The ends were cut back, 1 base at V and 2 bases at J, with 11 bases in the middle. This CDR3 comprises 15 residues. Participants were aged roughly 18 to 90 years, lived in under 25 US areas, and enrolled virtually. This sample is part of a study of blood T cell repertoires in COVID-19. Overall study: There were acute and convalescent COVID-19 samples, and they came from the United States, Italy and Spain. The cDNA or gDNA used as material had been derived from T cells, B-cell-depleted T cells, or PBMCs.

Authors' processing steps: Reference gene primer amplification yielded estimated nucleated cell counts. TCRdb's copy holds only in-frame clones and misses some; the assay was immunoSEQ multiplex PCR. D and trimming were read from the DNA, whereas the V and J calls and clone size are those reported in that table. The sample carries more than 300,000 clones, roughly 90% recorded once. The sample was PBMCs or T cells enriched from blood (not recorded which). The receptor was isolated from a woman between 40 and 55 years old who had been exposed to COVID-19. This chain uses TRBV7-9 with TRBJ1-2; D is possibly TRBD1 (6 bases). CDR3 bases: TGTGCCAGCAGCTTAGAGTCAGGGGCCAACTATGGCTACACCTTC. It specifies CASSLESGANYGYTF.